The clone carrying this T cell receptor (beta chain) was recorded a few times. Its antigen is currently unknown. The data were taken from a study of cytomegalovirus exposure and HLA in healthy donors. General observations from the study: Several top significant clusters appeared, in a later analysis, to be linked to common viral pathogens.

The PCR ran on 60 Vbeta and 13 Jbeta primers. Clones were read by immunoSEQ multiplex PCR, and TCRdb kept only the in-frame ones, dropping some. The repertoire holds around 94,000 clones, with roughly three quarters as singletons. The length of the CDR3 is 13 residues. V lost 5 bases, J lost 4 bases, and 9 bases lay in between. From germline, CDR1 is SQVTM and CDR2 ANQGSEA. The chain joins TRBV29-1 to TRBJ1-6, with D unclear. What was sequenced was PBMCs. This TCR was sampled from a woman aged 40 to 50 in good health and CMV-seronegative. The CDR3 DNA sequence: TGCAGCGTTCTAGAGAATTATAATTCACCCCTCCACTTT. Translated, it gives CSVLENYNSPLHF.